The 23 T cell receptor beta chains listed next were all sequenced from one sample in a study of blood T cell repertoires in COVID-19. The table came from immunoSEQ multiplex PCR; TCRdb's copy has only in-frame clones and leaves some out. The table includes about 320,000 clones, roughly nine tenths detected once. Sequenced input: PBMCs or T cells enriched from blood (not recorded which). The receptors originated from a man in his fifties or sixties who had recovered from COVID-19.

This chain links TRBV4-2 with TRBJ2-1; 9 bases align to TRBD2. From germline, CDR1 is LGHNA and CDR2 YNFKEQ. V was pared by 3 bases and J by 6 bases, with 0 bases of the junction left unmatched. The CDR3 extends over 13 amino acids. The CDR3, as DNA: TGTGCCAGCAGCCATAGCGGGAGCAATGAGCAGTTCTTC. It codes for CASSHSGSNEQFF.

The chain combines TRBV7-9 with TRBJ1-3; the D gene is possibly TRBD1 (6 bases). Trimming cost V 5 bases and J 4 bases, with 12 bases left between them. Germline-derived CDR1 and CDR2 are SEHNR and FQNEAQ (reference sequence). This CDR3 spans 14 amino acids. CDR3 in amino acids: CASSPQGAGNTIYF. The CDR3 coding sequence is TGTGCCAGCAGCCCACAGGGTGCAGGAAACACCATATATTTT.

The chain combines TRBV6-2 or TRBV6-3 with TRBJ1-2, with 7 bases that match TRBD1. CDR1 is MNHEY and CDR2 is SVGEGT in the germline V gene. With V trimmed by 2 bases and J by 0 bases, 12 bases remained unmatched. The CDR3 length is 18 residues. CDR3 residues: CASSYGGQLYSSNYGYTF. In nucleotides, the CDR3 is TGTGCCAGCAGTTACGGGGGACAGCTATATTCATCTAACTATGGCTACACCTTC.

V gene TRBV27 combines with J gene TRBJ1-5, with a weak D call TRBD1 (5 bases). The CDR3 loop spans 14 amino acids. Trimming pared 2 bases from V and 8 bases from J, leaving 13 bases between. The germline CDR1 and CDR2 sequences are MNHEY and SMNVEV (reference sequence). CDR3 sequence (DNA): TGTGCCAGCAGTTTAAACAGGATTTTCAAGCCCCAGCATTTT. It encodes CASSLNRIFKPQHF.

The V gene is TRBV27, the J gene TRBJ2-5, with 11 bases fitting TRBD2. The J segment lost 3 bases and the V segment lost 6 bases, leaving 9 bases of the junction unmatched. The germline CDR1 and CDR2 sequences are MNHEY and SMNVEV (reference sequence). The CDR3 runs to 16 residues. CDR3 coding DNA: TGTGCCAGCAGGGCTCTAGCGGGAGGACGGGAAGAGACCCAGTACTTC. Its protein is CASRALAGGREETQYF.

The gene calls are TRBV7-2 and TRBJ2-7, with D perhaps TRBD1 (8 bases). This CDR3 contains 15 residues. The ends were cut back, 5 bases at V and 1 base at J, with 15 bases in the middle. Germline assignment: CDR1 SGHTA and CDR2 FQGNSA. The chain's CDR3 is CASSTGQGGSYEQYF. CDR3 bases: TGTGCCAGCAGCACCGGACAGGGAGGGTCCTACGAGCAGTACTTC.

The genes are TRBV9 and TRBJ2-1, with 8 positions matching TRBD2. Germline V CDR1 and CDR2: SGDLS, YYNGEE. The junction had 3 bases not matched to a gene; V was cut back by 4 bases and J by 3 bases. This CDR3 is 14 amino acids long. CDR3 DNA: TGTGCCAGCAGCCCGGGACTAGGCTACAATGAGCAGTTCTTC. Translation gives CASSPGLGYNEQFF.

V gene TRBV10-3 combines with J gene TRBJ2-7; TRBD1 matches at 10 bases. The trim removed 4 bases at V and 6 bases at J, leaving 6 bases unmatched. CDR1 and CDR2 from the germline V gene are ENHRY and SYGVKD. The CDR3 consists of 14 residues. The CDR3 protein is CAISGGQGMGEQYF. CDR3 DNA: TGTGCCATCAGTGGGGGACAGGGGATGGGCGAGCAGTACTTC.

The CDR3 region is CATKQGPQNQPQHF. CDR3 nucleotide sequence: TGTGCCACTAAACAGGGACCCCAAAATCAGCCCCAGCATTTT. The V gene is TRBV19, the J gene TRBJ1-5, with TRBD1 as a possible D gene (6 bases). The V end was cut by 10 bases, the J end by 4 bases, with 17 bases between. The CDR3 runs to 14 residues. The germline gives CDR1 LNHDA, CDR2 SQIVND (reference sequence).

This sequence joins TRBV12-3 or TRBV12-4 and TRBJ1-1, with TRBD1 as a possible D gene (6 bases). The CDR3 length is 13 residues. Between the trimmed V and J ends, which lost 5 bases and 5 bases, there was a span of 12 bases. CDR3 amino acids: CASSQQGFTEAFF. DNA for the CDR3: TGTGCCAGCAGTCAACAGGGTTTTACTGAAGCTTTCTTT.

The J gene is TRBJ1-5, the V gene TRBV19, with D possibly being TRBD1 (5 bases). CDR1 and CDR2 from the germline V gene are LNHDA and SQIVND (reference sequence). Trimming left V 5 bases short and J 0 bases short, with 8 bases between. This CDR3 comprises 14 residues. CDR3 residues: CASSWGDSNQPQHF. The CDR3 coding sequence is TGTGCCAGTAGTTGGGGGGATAGCAATCAGCCCCAGCATTTT.

This chain joins TRBV5-1 and TRBJ2-7, with 7 bases lining up with TRBD1. Trimming cost V 3 bases and J 3 bases; bases outside gene matches: 6. This CDR3 contains 14 residues. Germline CDR1 is SGHRS and CDR2 is YFSETQ. The CDR3 protein is CASSSGQFIYEQYF. The CDR3 DNA follows: TGCGCCAGCAGCTCGGGACAGTTCATCTACGAGCAGTACTTC.

This chain links TRBV7-6 with TRBJ2-1, with 12 positions matching TRBD2. Germline CDR1 and CDR2: SGHVS and FNYEAQ. The CDR3 runs to 18 residues. V was pared by 1 base and J by 6 bases, with 10 bases of the junction left unmatched. The CDR3 loop reads CASSLVFGLAGIFNEQFF. Here the CDR3 DNA reads TGTGCCAGCAGCTTAGTATTTGGACTAGCGGGAATTTTCAATGAGCAGTTCTTC.

The chain carries TRBV9 and TRBJ1-1; D is possibly TRBD1 (5 bases). V was pared by 2 bases and J by 1 base, with 9 bases between. Germline CDR1 SGDLS, CDR2 YYNGEE. The CDR3 totals 14 residues. Here the CDR3 reads CASSVVDTNTEAFF. CDR3 DNA: TGTGCCAGCAGCGTGGTGGACACGAACACTGAAGCTTTCTTT.

The CDR3 region has the DNA TGCGCCAGCAGCCAACCCCCAAAACAGGGGGCTGGGTATGGCTACACCTTC. It is translated as CASSQPPKQGAGYGYTF. The chain combines TRBV4-1 with TRBJ1-2; 9 bases agree with TRBD1. CDR3 length equals 17 residues. The V gene end was trimmed by 2 bases and the J gene end by 5 bases; junction bases not matched to a gene: 12. The V gene's germline CDR1 is MGHRA and CDR2 YSYEKL.

This chain connects TRBV6-5 to TRBJ2-3; 7 bases are a match to TRBD1. This CDR3 spans 14 amino acids. The junction had 8 bases not matched to a gene; V was cut back by 7 bases and J by 4 bases. Germline V gene lookup returns CDR1 MNHEY and CDR2 SVGAGI. Here the CDR3 DNA reads TGTGCCAGCAAAGGCAGGGGGTTACCAGATACGCAGTATTTT. Translating gives CASKGRGLPDTQYF.

The chain employs TRBV12-3 or TRBV12-4 and TRBJ1-1; the D gene is possibly TRBD1 (5 bases). V lost 1 base to trimming and J lost 5 bases, with 8 bases between them. The CDR3 is 13 residues long. The CDR3 reads CASSLGGGTEAFF. The CDR3 DNA reads TGTGCCAGCAGTTTAGGTGGGGGGACTGAAGCTTTCTTT.

The chain has TRBV5-6 and TRBJ1-1; D perhaps matches TRBD1 (6 bases). Looked up from germline, CDR1 is SGHDT and CDR2 is YYEEEE. The CDR3 consists of 15 residues. The V end was cut by 3 bases, the J end by 6 bases, with 18 bases between. CDR3 sequence (DNA): TGTGCCAGCAGCTGGTGGTCGGGGGGCGTTGCTGAAGCTTTCTTT. Translation gives CASSWWSGGVAEAFF. The variable domain in full, completed from reference TRBV5-6 and TRBJ1-1, reads DAGVTQSPTHLIKTRGQQVTLRCSPKSGHDTVSWYQQALGQGPQFIFQYYEEEERQRGNFPDRFSGHQFPNYSSELNVNALLLGDSALYLCASSWWSGGVAEAFFGQGTRLTVV.

This chain uses TRBV2 with TRBJ1-6; D possibly corresponds to TRBD1 (5 bases). Trimming pared 4 bases from V and 9 bases from J, leaving 19 bases between. This CDR3 region has 16 residues. The V gene's germline CDR1 is SNHLY and CDR2 FYNNEI. DNA for the CDR3: TGTGCCAGCAGTGTAGAATCGGGGGATATGGGTTCACCCCTCCACTTT. Amino acids: CASSVESGDMGSPLHF.

This sequence joins TRBV10-3 and TRBJ2-3; 7 bases are a match to TRBD2. The CDR3 length is 15 residues. The junction had 8 bases not matched to a gene; V was cut back by 8 bases and J by 0 bases. Germline CDR1 and CDR2: ENHRY and SYGVKD. This chain's CDR3 is CAISSGRTSTDTQYF. As DNA, the CDR3 is TGTGCCATCTCTAGCGGACGTACTAGCACAGATACGCAGTATTTT.

V and J are TRBV6-4 and TRBJ2-1; a possible D gene is TRBD2 (6 bases). V was clipped by 0 bases and J by 7 bases, with 13 bases between them. CDR3 length: 15 residues. Germline V gene sequence: CDR1 MRHNA, CDR2 SNTAGT. The CDR3 bases are TGTGCCAGCAGTGACTCAACGGGGGTAAGGAATGAGCAGTTCTTC. Amino acid sequence: CASSDSTGVRNEQFF.

This clone was detected a few times. The V and J genes are TRBV5-1 and TRBJ2-5; 9 bases line up with TRBD2. The ends lost 2 bases at V and 4 bases at J; junction bases unmatched: 6. The CDR3 consists of 15 residues. The germline gives CDR1 SGHRS, CDR2 YFSETQ. CDR3 in amino acids: CASSLGGTSRETQYF. Here the CDR3 DNA reads TGCGCCAGCAGCTTAGGCGGGACTAGCCGAGAGACCCAGTACTTC.

The chain recombines TRBV11-2 with TRBJ2-1; 8 bases line up with TRBD2. The germline V gene encodes CDR1 SGHAT and CDR2 FQNNGV. The CDR3 is 17 residues long. V was clipped by 5 bases and J by 0 bases; unmatched bases: 9. The CDR3 DNA is TGTGCCAGCAGCCTTCGGACTAGCATCCCCTCCTACAATGAGCAGTTCTTC. Protein sequence: CASSLRTSIPSYNEQFF.